The 28 T cell receptor beta chains reported below all come from one sample, sequenced in a study of Graves' ophthalmopathy and Graves' hyperthyroidism. For repertoire sequencing, the TCR beta CDR3 regions were amplified from RNA transcripts. RT-PCR was first run with HTBI primers, then multiplex PCR in a second round. TCRdb re-called the multiplex PCR reads through MiXCR, storing one row per CDR3 protein. The sample lists about 620,000 distinct CDR3 sequences; about 20% were seen once. Sequenced input: peripheral blood. All receptors come from a woman between 18 and 29 years old with stable Graves' hyperthyroidism. Some clones in this sample may be carry-over from other donors' samples.

At least ten counts were recorded for this clonotype. The rearrangement joins TRBV7-2 to TRBJ2-4; D call uncertain. The CDR3 has 15 amino acids. Germline values: CDR1 SGHTA, CDR2 FQGNSA. The V and J ends lost 1 base and 0 bases respectively, with 7 bases between them. The CDR3 sequence is CASSLDTLAKNIQYF. CDR3 nucleotides: TGTGCCAGCAGCTTAGACACTCTAGCCAAAAACATTCAGTACTTC. Full variable domain (remainder filled in from reference TRBV7-2 and TRBJ2-4): GAGVSQSPSNKVTEKGKDVELRCDPISGHTALYWYRQSLGQGLEFLIYFQGNSAPDKSGLPSDRFSAERTGGSVSTLTIQRTQQEDSAVYLCASSLDTLAKNIQYFGAGTRLSVL.

This clonotype was seen repeatedly, ten times or more. The CDR3 spells CASSLGTSTDTQYF. CDR3 DNA sequence: TGTGCCAGCAGCTTAGGGACTAGCACAGATACGCAGTATTTT. V usage is TRBV11-2 and J usage is TRBJ2-3; TRBD2 might be the D (5 bases). CDR1 and CDR2 from the germline V gene are SGHAT and FQNNGV. The V end lost 1 base, the J end lost 0 bases, and 5 bases lay between the germline ends. The CDR3 extends over 14 amino acids.

This clonotype has at least ten counts. The V and J genes are TRBV6-1 and TRBJ1-5; D uncertain. V was clipped by 3 bases and J by 6 bases, with 6 bases between them. CDR3 size: 12 residues. Germline CDR1 and CDR2: MNHNS and SASEGT. Here the CDR3 reads CASSDWGQPQHF. CDR3 nucleotide sequence: TGTGCCAGCAGTGATTGGGGTCAGCCCCAGCATTTT.

This sequence joins TRBV5-6 and TRBJ2-5, with 7 bases matching TRBD1. Losses at the gene ends were 4 bases for V and 3 bases for J; bases not matched to a gene: 6. Germline V gene sequence: CDR1 SGHDT, CDR2 YYEEEE. The CDR3 sequence is 14 residues long. The CDR3 DNA reads as TGTGCCAGCAGCGCCACAGGGGATGAAGAGACCCAGTACTTC. Translating it yields CASSATGDEETQYF. The variable domain in full, completed from reference TRBV5-6 and TRBJ2-5, reads DAGVTQSPTHLIKTRGQQVTLRCSPKSGHDTVSWYQQALGQGPQFIFQYYEEEERQRGNFPDRFSGHQFPNYSSELNVNALLLGDSALYLCASSATGDEETQYFGPGTRLLVL.

This clonotype was seen ten or more times. The chain links TRBV6-1 to TRBJ2-7; the D call may be TRBD1 or TRBD2 (5 bases each). The CDR3 is 14 residues long. V was shortened by 5 bases and J by 3 bases, with 14 bases between the two germline ends. CDR1 and CDR2 from the germline V gene are MNHNS and SASEGT. The CDR3 nucleotides are TGTGCCAGCAGTCCATCCGGGACCCACTACGAGCAGTACTTC. Protein: CASSPSGTHYEQYF.

This clonotype occurred many times. This chain uses TRBV7-2 with TRBJ2-5; D assignment may be TRBD1 or TRBD2 (5 bases each). Trimming took off 7 bases at V and 1 base at J, with 13 bases between the two ends. Germline V gene lookup returns CDR1 SGHTA and CDR2 FQGNSA. This CDR3 contains 14 residues. CDR3 nucleotides: TGTGCCAGCACCGTGTGGGGGAGCCAAGAGACCCAGTACTTC. Residues: CASTVWGSQETQYF.

This clonotype was found a few times. V gene TRBV24-1 combines with J gene TRBJ2-5; possibly TRBD1 or TRBD2 for D (5 bases each). CDR1 and CDR2 (germline): KGHDR, SFDVKD. This CDR3 has 15 amino acids. Trimming removed 4 bases at V and 4 bases at J, with 15 bases between. CDR3 protein: CATSDPGAIRETQYF. The CDR3 bases are TGTGCCACCAGTGACCCCGGGGCTATCCGAGAGACCCAGTACTTC.

This clonotype was seen at least ten times. This chain uses TRBV6-2 or TRBV6-3 with TRBJ2-7, with D possibly TRBD2 on 6 matching bases. V was pared by 4 bases and J by 0 bases, with 16 bases between. CDR3 size: 16 residues. Germline CDR1 is MNHEY and CDR2 is SVGEGT. The CDR3 protein is CASSSTGLTPSYEQYF. In DNA form, the CDR3 reads TGTGCCAGCAGTTCCACGGGACTCACCCCCTCCTACGAGCAGTACTTC.

This clonotype was detected ten times or more. The V and J genes are TRBV27 and TRBJ1-6; unclear D gene. The CDR3 is 15 amino acids. Trimming left V 6 bases short and J 3 bases short, with 12 bases between. The germline V gene encodes CDR1 MNHEY and CDR2 SMNVEV (reference sequence). The CDR3 DNA follows: TGTGCCAGCAGCTCAATACCCGTCTATAATTCACCCCTCCACTTT. The encoded protein is CASSSIPVYNSPLHF.

This clonotype was observed many times. This chain connects TRBV11-1 to TRBJ1-1; D remains unclear. The CDR3 runs to 18 residues. Germline V gene lookup returns CDR1 SGHAT and CDR2 FQDESV (reference sequence). The V end was cut by 2 bases, the J end by 3 bases, with 22 bases between. The DNA for the CDR3 is TGTGCCAGCAGCTTATCTAGGGTGGAGTTGGATTGGGACACTGAAGCTTTCTTT. It is translated as CASSLSRVELDWDTEAFF.

This clonotype was picked up many times. The rearrangement links TRBV7-2 to TRBJ2-7; weak D call: TRBD1 (6 bases). This CDR3 is built from 16 residues. CDR1 is SGHTA, CDR2 FQGNSA, per germline. V was cut by 0 bases and J by 2 bases, with 14 bases left in between. CDR3 nucleotides: TGTGCCAGCAGCTTAGCCGGACAGCGATTGCCCTACGAGCAGTACTTC. It specifies CASSLAGQRLPYEQYF.

The genes are TRBV7-9 and TRBJ2-7; D not resolved. From germline, CDR1 is SEHNR and CDR2 FQNEAQ (reference sequence). The CDR3 covers 13 residues. Trimming removed 5 bases at V and 1 base at J, with 9 bases between. The CDR3 reads CASSPPKSYEQYF. CDR3 bases: TGTGCCAGCAGCCCCCCGAAGTCCTACGAGCAGTACTTC.

At least ten counts were recorded for this clonotype. This chain connects TRBV30 to TRBJ1-5; 7 bases fit TRBD1. From germline, CDR1 is GTSNPN and CDR2 SVGIG (reference sequence). The CDR3 contains 14 residues. Germline trimming cut 1 base from V and 10 bases from J; bases unmatched to any gene: 10. CDR3 coding DNA: TGTGCCTGGAGTGATACAGGGGCAATCAGCCCCCAGCATTTT. Encoded protein: CAWSDTGAISPQHF.

There are many counts of this clonotype. The chain combines TRBV27 with TRBJ1-6; the match to TRBD1 covers 7 bases. The germline CDR1 and CDR2 sequences are MNHEY and SMNVEV (reference sequence). The CDR3 covers 18 residues. Losses at the gene ends were 10 bases for V and 6 bases for J; bases not matched to a gene: 21. In nucleotides, the CDR3 is TGTGCCACCAGCCCAACAGGGACAGTGGGCCGCTTTAATTCACCCCTCCACTTT. It encodes CATSPTGTVGRFNSPLHF.

This clonotype has a count of ten or more. V usage is TRBV12-3 or TRBV12-4 and J usage is TRBJ1-6, with 8 positions matching TRBD1. V lost 6 bases and J lost 8; bases outside the gene matches: 9. There are 15 residues in the CDR3. DNA for the CDR3: TGTGCCAGCAGCCAAGGACAGGGTAGATATTCACCCCTCCACTTT. Its protein product is CASSQGQGRYSPLHF.

Many counts were recorded for this clonotype. The chain couples TRBV28 to TRBJ2-7; a weak D match, TRBD1 (5 bases). The V gene's germline CDR1 is MDHEN and CDR2 SYDVKM. V was pared by 3 bases and J by 2 bases, with 11 bases between. The CDR3 sequence is 14 residues long. The CDR3 nucleotides read TGTGCCAGCAGTTTGTACAGGATGACCTACGAGCAGTACTTC. Amino acids: CASSLYRMTYEQYF.

Ten or more counts support this clonotype. The chain recombines TRBV12-3 or TRBV12-4 with TRBJ1-1; D unclear. Trimming shortened V by 3 bases and J by 0 bases, and 5 bases separated the two germline ends. The CDR3 totals 13 residues. The CDR3 DNA is TGTGCCAGCAGTTTCATAATGAACACTGAAGCTTTCTTT. Amino acid sequence: CASSFIMNTEAFF.

This clonotype was detected many times. V gene TRBV12-3 or TRBV12-4 combines with J gene TRBJ1-6; 10 bases agree with TRBD1. J gave up 8 bases and V 6 bases, and 10 bases lay outside the gene matches. The CDR3 has 16 residues. CDR3 in amino acids: CASSYPGTGVYSPLHF. In nucleotides, the CDR3 is TGTGCCAGCAGCTATCCCGGGACAGGGGTTTATTCACCCCTCCACTTT.

This clonotype occurred many times. This rearrangement joins TRBV28 to TRBJ2-5; D is perhaps TRBD1 or TRBD2 (5 bases each). Germline V gives CDR1 MDHEN, CDR2 SYDVKM. This CDR3 is 13 amino acids long. Trimming took off 5 bases at V and 8 bases at J, with 15 bases between the two ends. CDR3 residues: CASSRDRLATQYF. CDR3 nucleotide sequence: TGTGCCAGCAGTCGGGACCGTTTGGCAACCCAGTACTTC. Using reference TRBV28 and TRBJ2-5 for the parts outside the CDR3, the full variable domain is DVKVTQSSRYLVKRTGEKVFLECVQDMDHENMFWYRQDPGLGLRLIYFSYDVKMKEKGDIPEGYSVSREKKERFSLILESASTNQTSMYLCASSRDRLATQYFGPGTRLLVL.

Many counts were recorded for this clonotype. The rearrangement joins TRBV5-1 to TRBJ1-1; D is perhaps TRBD1 (6 bases). Germline CDR1 SGHRS, CDR2 YFSETQ. The length of the CDR3 is 15 residues. The germline V and J ends were trimmed by 4 bases and 0 bases, with 13 bases remaining between them. CDR3 residues: CASSRSGTLNTEAFF. CDR3 DNA: TGCGCCAGCAGCCGCTCCGGGACATTGAACACTGAAGCTTTCTTT.

This clonotype occurred many times. The chain uses TRBV11-2 and TRBJ2-5, with D hard to call. The CDR3 runs to 13 residues. Trimming pared 8 bases from V and 2 bases from J, leaving 12 bases between. CDR1 is SGHAT and CDR2 is FQNNGV in the germline V gene. The CDR3 region has the DNA TGTGCCAGCGGCAAATTGATTCAAGAGACCCAGTACTTC. Its translation: CASGKLIQETQYF. Variable domain in full (rest from reference TRBV11-2 and TRBJ2-5): EAGVAQSPRYKIIEKRQSVAFWCNPISGHATLYWYQQILGQGPKLLIQFQNNGVVDDSQLPKDRFSAERLKGVDSTLKIQPAKLEDSAVYLCASGKLIQETQYFGPGTRLLVL.

At least ten counts were recorded for this clonotype. V usage is TRBV20-1 and J usage is TRBJ1-5; unclear D gene. Trimming took 5 bases from V and 7 from J, leaving 15 bases between them. The CDR3 runs 13 residues. Germline V lookup: CDR1 DFQATT, CDR2 SNEGSKA (reference sequence). The CDR3 nucleotides read TGCAGTGCTGACCCCGAAGTCGGCCAGCCCCAGCATTTT. This sequence encodes CSADPEVGQPQHF.

This clonotype was seen a few times. The chain couples TRBV11-2 to TRBJ1-2; 7 positions agree with TRBD1. This CDR3 has 16 amino acids. Germline V CDR1 and CDR2: SGHAT, FQNNGV. Unmatched junction bases numbered 12, after V lost 4 bases and J lost 4 bases. The CDR3 DNA sequence: TGTGCCAGCAGCTCCCCCCAGGGGGGCTACTCCTATGGCTACACCTTC. Encoded protein: CASSSPQGGYSYGYTF.

This clonotype was counted many times. The chain links TRBV6-5 to TRBJ1-2, with 7 bases that match TRBD1. The CDR3 contains 15 residues. CDR1 is MNHEY, CDR2 SVGAGI, per germline. The V and J ends lost 5 bases and 3 bases, in that order; junction bases with no gene match: 9. CDR3 residues: CASSPQGRLDYGYTF. The CDR3 DNA reads as TGTGCCAGCAGTCCACAGGGGCGGCTGGACTATGGCTACACCTTC.

The chain joins TRBV12-3 or TRBV12-4 to TRBJ2-4; TRBD2 agrees at 7 bases. The CDR3 consists of 11 residues. With V trimmed by 8 bases and J by 9 bases, 4 bases remained unmatched. CDR3 loop: CASSGLSIQYF. The CDR3 DNA reads TGTGCCAGCTCGGGACTATCCATTCAGTACTTC.

This clonotype was detected ten times or more. The genes are TRBV27 and TRBJ2-4, with a tentative D call TRBD2 (6 bases). From germline, CDR1 is MNHEY and CDR2 SMNVEV (reference sequence). Trimming pared 3 bases from V and 8 bases from J, leaving 11 bases between. CDR3 length: 13 residues. CDR3 nucleotide sequence: TGTGCCAGCAGTTTCGTCTGGGGGGACATTCAGTACTTC. The encoded protein is CASSFVWGDIQYF.

This clonotype was found many times. The V and J genes are TRBV11-2 and TRBJ1-2; D gene uncertain. This CDR3 is built from 14 residues. CDR1 and CDR2 from the germline V gene are SGHAT and FQNNGV. V shed 0 bases and J shed 6 bases, with 11 bases lying between them. In DNA form, the CDR3 reads TGTGCCAGCAGCTTAGAGCCCGCTTCGGATGGCTACACCTTC. This codes for CASSLEPASDGYTF.

A few counts support this clonotype. This chain links TRBV5-1 with TRBJ2-4; D ambiguous. CDR1 and CDR2 (germline): SGHRS, YFSETQ. The CDR3 has 15 residues. Trimming took 0 bases from V and 0 from J, leaving 7 bases between them. CDR3 amino acids: CASSLESLAKNIQYF. The CDR3 region has the DNA TGCGCCAGCAGCTTGGAGTCTCTAGCCAAAAACATTCAGTACTTC.